This T cell receptor beta chain derives from a study of identical twins. Findings and limits, study-wide: Invariant T cells like MAIT and iNKT could partly confound the zero-insertion analyses. Models underestimated how often monozygotic twins shared out-of-frame TCR alpha.

Every donor was a healthy Caucasian. TCRdb analysed the 5' RACE reads with MiXCR anew, one entry per CDR3 protein. The sample lists 460,000 or so distinct CDR3 sequences; 12% to 15% were seen once. This clonotype was seen only a few times. The antigen is unknown. Germline assignment: CDR1 SGHNT and CDR2 YYREEE (reference sequence). V shed 4 bases and J shed 5 bases, with 16 bases lying between them. This CDR3 contains 14 residues. A further study also used this sample, focusing on yellow fever vaccine responses in identical twins.

Sequenced sample: CD4+ T cells sorted from blood. The source of this sequence is a woman under 30 in good health. V and J are TRBV5-4 and TRBJ2-7, with D possibly TRBD1 on 5 matching bases. CDR3 region: CASSQNRWSDEQYF. CDR3 sequence (DNA): TGTGCCAGCAGCCAGAACAGGTGGTCGGACGAGCAGTACTTC.